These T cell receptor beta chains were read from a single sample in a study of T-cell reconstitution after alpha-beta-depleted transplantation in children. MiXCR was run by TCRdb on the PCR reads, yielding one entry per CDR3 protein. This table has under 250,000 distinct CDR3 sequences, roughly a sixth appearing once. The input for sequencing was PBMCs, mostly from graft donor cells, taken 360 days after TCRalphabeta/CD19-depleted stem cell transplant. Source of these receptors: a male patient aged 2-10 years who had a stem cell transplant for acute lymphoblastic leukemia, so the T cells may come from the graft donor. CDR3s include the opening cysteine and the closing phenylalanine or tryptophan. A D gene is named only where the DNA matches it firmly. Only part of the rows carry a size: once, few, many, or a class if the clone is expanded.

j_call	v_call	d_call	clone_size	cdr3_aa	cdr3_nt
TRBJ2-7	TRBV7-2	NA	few	CASSLALWSGSEQYF	TGTGCCAGCAGCTTAGCGCTATGGTCGGGATCTGAGCAGTACTTC
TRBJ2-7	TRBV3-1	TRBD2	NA	CASSPHPNLPGLAGVSYEQYF	TGTGCCAGCAGCCCCCACCCAAACCTCCCGGGACTAGCGGGGGTCTCCTACGAGCAGTACTTC
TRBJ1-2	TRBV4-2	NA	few	CASSQDGGTWDYGYTF	TGTGCCAGCAGCCAAGATGGAGGCACCTGGGACTATGGCTACACCTTC
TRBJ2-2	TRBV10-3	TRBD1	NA	CAITGTGVGELFF	TGTGCCATCACAGGGACAGGAGTCGGGGAGCTGTTTTTT
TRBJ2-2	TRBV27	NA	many	CASSLWQNTGELFF	TGTGCCAGCAGTTTATGGCAGAACACCGGGGAGCTGTTTTTT
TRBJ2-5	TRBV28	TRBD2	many	CASSSTPREREGETQYF	TGTGCCAGCAGTTCCACCCCGAGGGAGCGGGAGGGAGAGACCCAGTACTTC
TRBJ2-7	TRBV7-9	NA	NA	CASSSGQVISYEQYF	TGTGCCAGCAGTTCAGGCCAGGTGATCTCCTACGAGCAGTACTTC
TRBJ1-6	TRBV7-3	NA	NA	CASSSQGGPLHF	TGTGCCAGCAGCTCACAGGGAGGACCCCTCCACTTT
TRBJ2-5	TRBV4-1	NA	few	CASSQDLSRGETQYF	TGCGCCAGCAGCCAAGATCTATCCAGGGGTGAGACCCAGTACTTC
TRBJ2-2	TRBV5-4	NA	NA	CASSYEVQAGELFF	TGTGCCAGCAGCTATGAAGTCCAGGCCGGGGAGCTGTTTTTT